Here is one TCR beta chain with its context. The sequence runs out 3 residues before the end of the CDR3; the remainder is reconstructed from the germline J gene. This sample was taken from a study of T cells in women clearing cervical HPV infection. Overall study: Blood came at first lesion visit for cases, post-clearance for controls.

V shed 2 bases and J shed 5 bases, with 15 bases lying between them. CDR1 is KGHSH and CDR2 is LQKENI in the germline V gene. The CDR3 loop spans 15 amino acids. The assay was immunoSEQ multiplex PCR, and TCRdb's table has in-frame clones only and misses some. The repertoire table contains around 35,000 clones. The chain employs TRBV18 and TRBJ1-1; D is perhaps TRBD1 (6 bases). Sequenced: blood buffy coat. This sequence was found in a woman aged 18 to 75 with a cervical HPV16 infection that either progressed to CIN3+ or cleared (not recorded which). The part of the CDR3 DNA that was read is TGTGCCAGCTCACCATCGGCTCAGGGGAGTACTGAA. As protein: CASSPSAQGSTE. The entire CDR3 reads CASSPSAQGSTEAFF.